A single T cell receptor beta chain is shown here with its context. This clone occurred a few times. Its antigen is currently not known. Per-nucleotide qualities are absent, and no much larger clonotype sits a single base away. Receptors were amplified or captured by the immunoSEQ multiplex PCR assay. The table was pulled from immuneACCESS by TCRdb, which kept in-frame rearrangements only. Such tables lose some clones; where checked, under half of the loss comes from unresolved V genes, and the rest has no known cause. This sample holds fewer than 75,000 clones; roughly 87% were observed only once. The ten largest clones capture around two fifths of the sample. The study tested focal radiation therapy combined with CTLA-4 blockade (ipilimumab) in patients with chemo-refractory metastatic non-small-cell lung cancer. The data originate from a study of radiotherapy plus CTLA-4 blockade in lung cancer listed by TCRdb under 2018. Regarding the complete study: Objective responses were observed in 15% to 20% of enrolled patients, and disease control was achieved in 31%. Study-level results and caveats: After treatment with radiotherapy and ipilimumab, TCR clones that originated in tumors expanded in peripheral blood. The strongest predictors of response, as reported, were early dynamic changes in blood T cell clones along with a rise in serum interferon-beta after radiation.

This specimen was peripheral blood, taken from a patient treated with radiotherapy plus ipilimumab. The receptor was isolated from a human donor with non-small cell lung cancer that progressed on radiotherapy plus ipilimumab.

The DNA is as follows: TGTGCCAGCAGACTAGCAACTAATGAAAAACTGTTTTTT. Its protein product is CASRLATNEKLFF. The chain couples TRBV2 to TRBJ1-4, with the D segment identity uncertain. Its CDR3 holds 13 amino acids, cysteine through phenylalanine. Only the CDR3 DNA stays, 39 bases, in frame from base 1. Between the V and J ends, shortened by 6 bases and 0 bases respectively, the junction contains 5 bases. CDR1 and CDR2, looked up from the germline V gene, are SNHLY and FYNNEI.